Detailed here is one T cell receptor (beta chain). Its antigen is as yet unknown. The sort gate was single viable CD3+CD4+CD8-CD45RO+ cells for memory CD4+ T cells. The data were taken from a study of memory CD4+ T cells and cytomegalovirus serostatus. Looking at the study overall: Of the healthy Belgian adults, 9 or 10 were CMV seropositive and approximately 25 seronegative. Study outcomes and limitations: CMV serostatus prediction reached median AUC roughly 0.95, or 0.91 with US-trained model. The CMV-associated TCR signature appears largely within the CD4+ memory repertoire.

The CDR3 is 15 amino acids. Trimming shortened V by 2 bases and J by 1 base, and 11 bases separated the two germline ends. Germline V gene data show CDR1 as MDHEN and CDR2 as SYDVKM. TCRdb keeps only in-frame clones here, not all; method: immunoSEQ multiplex PCR. There are around 63,000 clones in the sample; less than 85% occur only once, and approximately 0.53% lies in the top ten. Sequencing was done on a sample of memory CD4+ T cells from blood. The clonotype was recovered from an adult in good health and CMV-seronegative. Some clones in this sample may be carry-over from other donors' samples. The chain has TRBV28 and TRBJ1-2; D not certain. CDR3 amino acids: CASSLAERINYGYTF. The CDR3 DNA is TGTGCCAGCAGTTTAGCGGAGAGGATTAACTATGGCTACACCTTC.